This T cell receptor (beta chain) comes out of a study of blood T cells in healthy people across ages. In the study overall: Template switching retrieved approximately one barcoded beta molecule for each two T cells.

The CDR3 length is 14 residues. Germline assignment: CDR1 DFQATT and CDR2 SNEGSKA (reference sequence). V lost 0 bases, J lost 6 bases, and 11 bases lay in between. PCR was performed a second time for about 6 to 11 cycles using a sample-barcoded 5' primer and a J-beta primer mix. TCRdb called the 5' RACE reads again in MiXCR, with one record for every CDR3 protein. The data hold over 950,000 distinct CDR3 sequences, with approximately 50% observed a single time. Healthy Caucasian individuals from Russia aged roughly 6 to 90 were enrolled as donors. This clonotype originated in a woman aged 55-75 years in good health. Sequencing was carried out using blood. V and J are TRBV20-1 and TRBJ1-4; D is unresolved. CDR3 bases: TGCAGTGCTAGAGAGGGGAGGTTTGATGAAAAACTGTTTTTT. Its protein product is CSAREGRFDEKLFF.